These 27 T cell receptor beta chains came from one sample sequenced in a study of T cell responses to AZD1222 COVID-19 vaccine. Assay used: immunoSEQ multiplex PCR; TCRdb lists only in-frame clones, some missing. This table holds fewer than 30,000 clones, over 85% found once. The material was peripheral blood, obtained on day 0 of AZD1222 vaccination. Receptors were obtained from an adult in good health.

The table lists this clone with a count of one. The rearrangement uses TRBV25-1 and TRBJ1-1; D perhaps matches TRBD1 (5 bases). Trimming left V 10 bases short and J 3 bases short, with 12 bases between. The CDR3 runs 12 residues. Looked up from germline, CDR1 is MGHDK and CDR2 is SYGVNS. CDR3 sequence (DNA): TGTGCCACCGCCACAGGCCACACTGAAGCTTTCTTT. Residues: CATATGHTEAFF.

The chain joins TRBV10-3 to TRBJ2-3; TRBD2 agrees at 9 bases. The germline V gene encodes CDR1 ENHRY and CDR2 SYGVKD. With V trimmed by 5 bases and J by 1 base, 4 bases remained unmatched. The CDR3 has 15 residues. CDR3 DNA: TGTGCCATCAGTTTAGCGGGAGACGGCACAGATACGCAGTATTTT. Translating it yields CAISLAGDGTDTQYF.

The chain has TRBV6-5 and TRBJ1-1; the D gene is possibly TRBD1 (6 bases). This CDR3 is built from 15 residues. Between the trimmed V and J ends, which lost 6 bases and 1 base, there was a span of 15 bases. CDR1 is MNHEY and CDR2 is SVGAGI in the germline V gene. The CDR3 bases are TGTGCCAGCAGCCCCGATTGGACAGAGAACACTGAAGCTTTCTTT. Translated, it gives CASSPDWTENTEAFF.

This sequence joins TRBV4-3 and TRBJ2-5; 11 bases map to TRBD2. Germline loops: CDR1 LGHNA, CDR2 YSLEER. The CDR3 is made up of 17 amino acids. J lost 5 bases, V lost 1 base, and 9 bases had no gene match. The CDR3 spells CASSQATSGRGGETQYF. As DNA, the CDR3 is TGCGCCAGCAGCCAAGCCACTAGCGGGAGAGGGGGGGAGACCCAGTACTTC.

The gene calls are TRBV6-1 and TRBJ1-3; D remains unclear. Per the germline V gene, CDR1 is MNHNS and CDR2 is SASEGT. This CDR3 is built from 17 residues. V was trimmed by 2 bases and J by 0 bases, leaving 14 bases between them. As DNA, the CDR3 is TGTGCCAGCAGTGAATTAGCAGTCCCGAGCTCTGGAAACACCATATATTTT. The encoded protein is CASSELAVPSSGNTIYF.

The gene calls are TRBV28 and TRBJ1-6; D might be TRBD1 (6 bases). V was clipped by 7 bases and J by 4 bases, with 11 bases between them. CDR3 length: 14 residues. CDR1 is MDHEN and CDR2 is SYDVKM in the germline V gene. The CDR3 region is CASTQGSYNSPLHF. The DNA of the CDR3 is TGTGCCAGCACTCAGGGGTCATATAATTCACCCCTCCACTTT.

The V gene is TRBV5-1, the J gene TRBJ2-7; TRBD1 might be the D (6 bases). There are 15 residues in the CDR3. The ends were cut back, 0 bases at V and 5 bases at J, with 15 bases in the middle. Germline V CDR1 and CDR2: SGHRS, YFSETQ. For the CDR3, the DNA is TGCGCCAGCAGCTTGGCCTTTTCAGGGGTTCACGAGCAGTACTTC. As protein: CASSLAFSGVHEQYF.

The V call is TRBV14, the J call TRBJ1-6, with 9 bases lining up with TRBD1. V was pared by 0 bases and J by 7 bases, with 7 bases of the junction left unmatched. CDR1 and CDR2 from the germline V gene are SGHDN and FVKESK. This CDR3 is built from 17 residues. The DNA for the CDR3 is TGTGCCAGCAGCCAAGATCGGGACAGGGTCGGGAATTCACCCCTCCACTTT. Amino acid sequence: CASSQDRDRVGNSPLHF. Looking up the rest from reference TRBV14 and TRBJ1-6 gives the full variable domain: EAGVTQFPSHSVIEKGQTVTLRCDPISGHDNLYWYRRVMGKEIKFLLHFVKESKQDESGMPNNRFLAERTGGTYSTLKVQPAELEDSGVYFCASSQDRDRVGNSPLHFGNGTRLTVT.

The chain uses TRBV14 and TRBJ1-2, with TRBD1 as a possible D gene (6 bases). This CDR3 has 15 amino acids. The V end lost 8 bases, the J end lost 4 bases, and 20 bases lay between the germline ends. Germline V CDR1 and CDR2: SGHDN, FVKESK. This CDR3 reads CASSRTAGVSYGYTF. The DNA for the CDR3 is TGTGCCAGCTCAAGGACAGCCGGAGTTAGCTATGGCTACACCTTC.

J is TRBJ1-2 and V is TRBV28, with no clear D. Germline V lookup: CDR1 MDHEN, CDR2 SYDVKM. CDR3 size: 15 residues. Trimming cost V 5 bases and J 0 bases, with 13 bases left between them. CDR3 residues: CASSAMGYANYGYTF. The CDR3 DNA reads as TGTGCCAGCAGTGCAATGGGGTACGCTAACTATGGCTACACCTTC.

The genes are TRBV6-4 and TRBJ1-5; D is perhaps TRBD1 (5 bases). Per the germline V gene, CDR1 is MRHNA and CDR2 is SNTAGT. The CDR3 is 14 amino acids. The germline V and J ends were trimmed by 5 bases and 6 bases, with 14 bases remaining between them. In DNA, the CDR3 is TGTGCCAGCAGTTCTTCCGTGGGGGGTCAGCCCCAGCATTTT. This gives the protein CASSSSVGGQPQHF.

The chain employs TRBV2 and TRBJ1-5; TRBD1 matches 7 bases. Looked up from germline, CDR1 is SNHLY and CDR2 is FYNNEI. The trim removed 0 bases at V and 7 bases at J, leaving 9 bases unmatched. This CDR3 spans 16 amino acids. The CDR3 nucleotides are TGTGCCAGCAGTGAAGCGCACAGGGGTAGAGACCAGCCCCAGCATTTT. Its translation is CASSEAHRGRDQPQHF.

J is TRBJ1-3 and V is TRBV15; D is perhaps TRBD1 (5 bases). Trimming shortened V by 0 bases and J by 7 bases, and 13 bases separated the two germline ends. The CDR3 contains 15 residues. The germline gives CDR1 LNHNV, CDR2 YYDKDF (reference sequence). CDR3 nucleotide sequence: TGTGCCACCAGCAGAGAGGGGCCAGGGAGGAACACCATATATTTT. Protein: CATSREGPGRNTIYF.

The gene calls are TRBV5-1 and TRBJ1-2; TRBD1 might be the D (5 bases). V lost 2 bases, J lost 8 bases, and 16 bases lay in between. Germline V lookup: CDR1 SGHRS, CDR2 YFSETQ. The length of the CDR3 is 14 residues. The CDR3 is CASSLRDPREGYTF. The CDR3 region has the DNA TGCGCCAGCAGCTTACGGGACCCCCGCGAGGGCTACACCTTC.

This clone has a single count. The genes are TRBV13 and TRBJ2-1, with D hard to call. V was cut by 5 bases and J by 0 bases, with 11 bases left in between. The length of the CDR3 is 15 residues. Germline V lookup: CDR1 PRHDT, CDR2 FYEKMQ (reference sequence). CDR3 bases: TGTGCCAGCAGCCCGACTGCCTCCTCCTACAATGAGCAGTTCTTC. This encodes CASSPTASSYNEQFF. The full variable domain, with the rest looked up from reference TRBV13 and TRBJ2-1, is AAGVIQSPRHLIKEKRETATLKCYPIPRHDTVYWYQQGPGQDPQFLISFYEKMQSDKGSIPDRFSAQQFSDYHSELNMSSLELGDSALYFCASSPTASSYNEQFFGPGTRLTVL.

The DNA for the CDR3 is TGTGCCAGCAGCACCGGGACTAGCGGGGGCGCCTACGAGCAGTACTTC. Its translation: CASSTGTSGGAYEQYF. This chain connects TRBV7-9 to TRBJ2-7; 14 nucleotides line up with TRBD2. V lost 5 bases and J lost 2; bases outside the gene matches: 5. This CDR3 contains 16 residues. Germline values: CDR1 SEHNR, CDR2 FQNEAQ (reference sequence). The full variable domain, in which reference TRBV7-9 and TRBJ2-7 provide the parts outside the CDR3, is DTGVSQNPRHKITKRGQNVTFRCDPISEHNRLYWYRQTLGQGPEFLTYFQNEAQLEKSRLLSDRFSAERPKGSFSTLEIQRTEQGDSAMYLCASSTGTSGGAYEQYFGPGTRLTVT.

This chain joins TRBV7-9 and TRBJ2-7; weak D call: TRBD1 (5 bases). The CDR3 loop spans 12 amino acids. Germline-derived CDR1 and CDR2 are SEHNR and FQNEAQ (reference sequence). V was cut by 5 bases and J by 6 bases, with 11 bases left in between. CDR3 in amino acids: CASSVERGEQYF. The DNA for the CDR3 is TGTGCCAGCAGCGTAGAAAGGGGCGAGCAGTACTTC.

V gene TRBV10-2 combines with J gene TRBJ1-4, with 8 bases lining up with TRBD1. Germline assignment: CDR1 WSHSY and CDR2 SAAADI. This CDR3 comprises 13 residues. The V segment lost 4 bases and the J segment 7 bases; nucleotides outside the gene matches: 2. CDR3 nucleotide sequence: TGCGCCAGCAGTGTGACAGGGGCTGAAAAACTGTTTTTT. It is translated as CASSVTGAEKLFF.

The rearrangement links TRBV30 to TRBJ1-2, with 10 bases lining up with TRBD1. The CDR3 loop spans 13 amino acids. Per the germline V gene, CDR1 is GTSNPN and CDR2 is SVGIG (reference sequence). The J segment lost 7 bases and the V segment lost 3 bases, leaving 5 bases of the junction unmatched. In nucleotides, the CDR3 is TGTGCCTGGAGGGGACAGGGGATCGGTGGCTACACCTTC. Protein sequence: CAWRGQGIGGYTF. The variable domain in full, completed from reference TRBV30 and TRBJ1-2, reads SQTIHQWPATLVQPVGSPLSLECTVEGTSNPNLYWYRQAAGRGLQLLFYSVGIGQISSEVPQNLSASRPQDRQFILSSKKLLLSDSGFYLCAWRGQGIGGYTFGSGTRLTVV.

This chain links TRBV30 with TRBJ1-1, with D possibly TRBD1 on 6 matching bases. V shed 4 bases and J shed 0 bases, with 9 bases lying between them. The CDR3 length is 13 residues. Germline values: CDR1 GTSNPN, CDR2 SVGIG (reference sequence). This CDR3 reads CAWKGGMNTEAFF. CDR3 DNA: TGTGCCTGGAAAGGGGGGATGAACACTGAAGCTTTCTTT.

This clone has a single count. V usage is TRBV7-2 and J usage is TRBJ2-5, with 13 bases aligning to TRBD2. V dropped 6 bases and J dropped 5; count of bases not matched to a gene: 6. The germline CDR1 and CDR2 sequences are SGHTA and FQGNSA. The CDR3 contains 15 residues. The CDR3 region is CASRTGLAGEETQYF. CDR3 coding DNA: TGTGCCAGCAGAACAGGACTAGCGGGAGAGGAGACCCAGTACTTC.

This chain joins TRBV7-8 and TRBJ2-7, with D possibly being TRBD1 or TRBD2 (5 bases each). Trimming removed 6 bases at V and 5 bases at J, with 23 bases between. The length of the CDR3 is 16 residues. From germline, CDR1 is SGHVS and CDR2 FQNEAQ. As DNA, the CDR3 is TGTGCCAGCAGACGTACCTCCGGGGCGTCTAGGCACGAGCAGTACTTC. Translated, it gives CASRRTSGASRHEQYF.

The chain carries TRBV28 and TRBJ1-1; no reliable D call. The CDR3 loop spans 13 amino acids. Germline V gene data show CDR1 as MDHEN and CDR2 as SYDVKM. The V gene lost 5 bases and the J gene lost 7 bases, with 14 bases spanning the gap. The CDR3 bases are TGTGCCAGCAGTCCCCCTCCGTTTTTTGAAGCTTTCTTT. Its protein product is CASSPPPFFEAFF. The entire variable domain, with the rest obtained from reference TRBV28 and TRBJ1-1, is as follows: DVKVTQSSRYLVKRTGEKVFLECVQDMDHENMFWYRQDPGLGLRLIYFSYDVKMKEKGDIPEGYSVSREKKERFSLILESASTNQTSMYLCASSPPPFFEAFFGQGTRLTVV.

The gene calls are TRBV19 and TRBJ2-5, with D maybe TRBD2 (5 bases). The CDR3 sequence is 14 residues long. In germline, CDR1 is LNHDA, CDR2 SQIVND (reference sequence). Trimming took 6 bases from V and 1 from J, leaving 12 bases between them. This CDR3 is CASSLGGGQETQYF. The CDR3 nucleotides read TGTGCCAGTAGCTTAGGTGGAGGCCAAGAGACCCAGTACTTC. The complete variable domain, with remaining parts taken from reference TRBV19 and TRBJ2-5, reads DGGITQSPKYLFRKEGQNVTLSCEQNLNHDAMYWYRQDPGQGLRLIYYSQIVNDFQKGDIAEGYSVSREKKESFPLTVTSAQKNPTAFYLCASSLGGGQETQYFGPGTRLLVL.

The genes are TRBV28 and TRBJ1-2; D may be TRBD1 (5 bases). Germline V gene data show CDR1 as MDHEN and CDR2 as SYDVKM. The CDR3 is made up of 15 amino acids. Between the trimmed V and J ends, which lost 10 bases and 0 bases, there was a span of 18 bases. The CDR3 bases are TGTGCCATCACCCTCCTCCCGACAGCTAACTATGGCTACACCTTC. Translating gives CAITLLPTANYGYTF.

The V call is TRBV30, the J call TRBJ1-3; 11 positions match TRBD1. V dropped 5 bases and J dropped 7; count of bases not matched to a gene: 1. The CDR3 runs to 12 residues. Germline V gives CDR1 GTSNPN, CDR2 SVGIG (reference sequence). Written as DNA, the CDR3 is TGTGCCTGGGGACAGGGGGCGAACACCATATATTTT. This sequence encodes CAWGQGANTIYF.

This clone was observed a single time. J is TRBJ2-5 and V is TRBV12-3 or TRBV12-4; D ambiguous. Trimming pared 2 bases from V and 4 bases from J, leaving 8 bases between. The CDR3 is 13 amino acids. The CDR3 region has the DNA TGTGCCAGCAGTTTATCAAGGAGAGAGACCCAGTACTTC. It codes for CASSLSRRETQYF.